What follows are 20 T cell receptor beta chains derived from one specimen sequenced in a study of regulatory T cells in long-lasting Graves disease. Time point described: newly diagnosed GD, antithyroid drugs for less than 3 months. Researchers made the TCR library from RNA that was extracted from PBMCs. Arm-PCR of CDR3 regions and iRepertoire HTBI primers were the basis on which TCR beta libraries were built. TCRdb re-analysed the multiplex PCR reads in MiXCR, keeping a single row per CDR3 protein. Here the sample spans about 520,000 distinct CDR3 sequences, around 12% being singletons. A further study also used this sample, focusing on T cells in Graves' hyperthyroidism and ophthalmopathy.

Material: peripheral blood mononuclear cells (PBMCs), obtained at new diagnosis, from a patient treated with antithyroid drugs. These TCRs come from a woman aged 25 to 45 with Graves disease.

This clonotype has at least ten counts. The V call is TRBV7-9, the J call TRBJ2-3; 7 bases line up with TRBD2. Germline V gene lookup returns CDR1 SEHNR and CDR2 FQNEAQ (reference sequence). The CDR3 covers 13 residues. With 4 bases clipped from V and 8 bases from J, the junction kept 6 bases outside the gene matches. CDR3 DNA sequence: TGTGCCAGCAGCTCGACCGAGCGGGGTACGCAGTATTTT. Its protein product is CASSSTERGTQYF.

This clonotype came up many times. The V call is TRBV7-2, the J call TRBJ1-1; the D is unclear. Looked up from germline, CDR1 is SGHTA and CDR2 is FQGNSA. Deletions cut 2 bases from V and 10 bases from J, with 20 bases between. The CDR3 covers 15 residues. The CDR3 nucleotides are TGTGCCAGCAGCTTACACCCGACATACCGGATGTTAGCTTTCTTT. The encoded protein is CASSLHPTYRMLAFF. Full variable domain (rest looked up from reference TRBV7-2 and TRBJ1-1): GAGVSQSPSNKVTEKGKDVELRCDPISGHTALYWYRQSLGQGLEFLIYFQGNSAPDKSGLPSDRFSAERTGGSVSTLTIQRTQQEDSAVYLCASSLHPTYRMLAFFGQGTRLTVV.

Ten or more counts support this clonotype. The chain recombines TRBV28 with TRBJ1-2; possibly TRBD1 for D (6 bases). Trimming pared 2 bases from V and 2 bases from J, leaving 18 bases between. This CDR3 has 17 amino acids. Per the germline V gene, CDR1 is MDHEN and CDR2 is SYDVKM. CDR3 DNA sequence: TGTGCCAGCAGTTTAGGTGGGGGGCCGCTTATCAACTATGGCTACACCTTC. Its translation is CASSLGGGPLINYGYTF.

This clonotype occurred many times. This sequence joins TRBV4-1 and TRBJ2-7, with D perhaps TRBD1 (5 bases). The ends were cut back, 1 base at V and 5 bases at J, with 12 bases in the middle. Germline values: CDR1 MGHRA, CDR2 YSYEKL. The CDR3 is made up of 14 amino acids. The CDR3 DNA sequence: TGCGCCAGCAGCCAAGGGGCAGGGCCCGACGAGCAGTACTTC. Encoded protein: CASSQGAGPDEQYF.

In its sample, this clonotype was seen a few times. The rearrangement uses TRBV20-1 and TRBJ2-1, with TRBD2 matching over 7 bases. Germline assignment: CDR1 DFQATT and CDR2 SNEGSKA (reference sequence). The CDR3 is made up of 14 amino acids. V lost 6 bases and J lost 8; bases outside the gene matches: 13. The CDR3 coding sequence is TGCAGTGCCAAACCGGGGGGATTTGGGGATGAGCAGTTCTTC. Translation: CSAKPGGFGDEQFF.

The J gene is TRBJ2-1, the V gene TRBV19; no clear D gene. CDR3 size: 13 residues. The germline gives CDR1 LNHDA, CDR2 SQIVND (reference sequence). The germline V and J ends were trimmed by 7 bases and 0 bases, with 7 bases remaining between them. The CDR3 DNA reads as TGTGCCAGTATTGGCAGCTCCTACAATGAGCAGTTCTTC. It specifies CASIGSSYNEQFF.

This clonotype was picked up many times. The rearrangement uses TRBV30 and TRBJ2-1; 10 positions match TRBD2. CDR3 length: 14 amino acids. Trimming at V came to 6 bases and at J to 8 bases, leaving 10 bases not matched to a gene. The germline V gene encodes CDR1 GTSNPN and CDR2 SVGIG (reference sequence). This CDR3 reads CACPSGRARDEQFF. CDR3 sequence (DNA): TGTGCCTGCCCCAGCGGGAGGGCGAGGGATGAGCAGTTCTTC.

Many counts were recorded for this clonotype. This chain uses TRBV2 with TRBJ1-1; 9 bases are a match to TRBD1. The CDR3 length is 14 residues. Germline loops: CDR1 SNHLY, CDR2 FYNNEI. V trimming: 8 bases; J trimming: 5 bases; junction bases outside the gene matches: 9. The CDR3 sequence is CASLPLDRGTEAFF. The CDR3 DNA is TGTGCCAGCCTCCCTCTGGACAGGGGAACTGAAGCTTTCTTT.

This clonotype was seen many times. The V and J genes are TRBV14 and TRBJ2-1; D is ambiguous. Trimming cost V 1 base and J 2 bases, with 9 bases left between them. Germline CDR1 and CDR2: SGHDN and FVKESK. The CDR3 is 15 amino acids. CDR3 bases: TGTGCCAGCAGCCAAGGAGGAAAGCCCTACAATGAGCAGTTCTTC. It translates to CASSQGGKPYNEQFF.

The CDR3 DNA is TGTGCCAGCAGCTTAGCGGCGGGGGGGAAACCCACTGAAGCTTTCTTT. It yields the protein CASSLAAGGKPTEAFF. The J gene is TRBJ1-1, the V gene TRBV7-9, with D maybe TRBD1 (5 bases). Trimming took 0 bases from V and 4 from J, leaving 15 bases between them. Germline values: CDR1 SEHNR, CDR2 FQNEAQ (reference sequence). The CDR3 runs to 16 residues.

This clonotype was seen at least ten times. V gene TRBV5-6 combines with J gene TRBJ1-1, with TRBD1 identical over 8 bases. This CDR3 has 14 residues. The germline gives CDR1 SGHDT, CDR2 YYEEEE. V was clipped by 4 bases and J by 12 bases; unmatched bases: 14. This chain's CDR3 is CASSLVSTGDETFF. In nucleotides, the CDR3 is TGTGCCAGCAGCCTGGTTTCGACAGGGGATGAGACTTTCTTT.

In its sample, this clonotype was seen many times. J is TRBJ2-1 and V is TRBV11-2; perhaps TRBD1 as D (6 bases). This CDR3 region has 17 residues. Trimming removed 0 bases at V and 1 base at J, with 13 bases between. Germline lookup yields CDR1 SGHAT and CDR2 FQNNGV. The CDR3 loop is CASSLDGGRGSYNEQFF. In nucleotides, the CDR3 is TGTGCCAGCAGCTTAGATGGGGGCAGGGGTTCCTACAATGAGCAGTTCTTC. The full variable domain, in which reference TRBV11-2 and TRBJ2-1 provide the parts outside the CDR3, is EAGVAQSPRYKIIEKRQSVAFWCNPISGHATLYWYQQILGQGPKLLIQFQNNGVVDDSQLPKDRFSAERLKGVDSTLKIQPAKLEDSAVYLCASSLDGGRGSYNEQFFGPGTRLTVL.

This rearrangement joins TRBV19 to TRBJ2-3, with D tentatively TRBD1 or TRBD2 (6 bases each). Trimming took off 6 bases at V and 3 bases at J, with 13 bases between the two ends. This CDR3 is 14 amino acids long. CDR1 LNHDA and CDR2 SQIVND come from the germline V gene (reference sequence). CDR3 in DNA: TGTGCCAGTAGCCGGGGGCCGGGAACAGATACGCAGTATTTT. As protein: CASSRGPGTDTQYF.

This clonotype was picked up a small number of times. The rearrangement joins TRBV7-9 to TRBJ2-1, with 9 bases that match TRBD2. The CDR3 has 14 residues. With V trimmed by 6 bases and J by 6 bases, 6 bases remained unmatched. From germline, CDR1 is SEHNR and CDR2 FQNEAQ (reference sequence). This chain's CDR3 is CASRLSGSSNEQFF. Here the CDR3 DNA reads TGTGCCAGCAGACTTAGCGGGAGTTCCAATGAGCAGTTCTTC.

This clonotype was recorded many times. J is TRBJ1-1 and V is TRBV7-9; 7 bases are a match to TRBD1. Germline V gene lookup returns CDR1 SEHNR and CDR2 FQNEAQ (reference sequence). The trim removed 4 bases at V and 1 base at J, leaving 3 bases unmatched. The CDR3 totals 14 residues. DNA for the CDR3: TGTGCCAGCAGCTACGACAGGGCGAACACTGAAGCTTTCTTT. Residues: CASSYDRANTEAFF. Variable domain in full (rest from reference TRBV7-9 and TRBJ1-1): DTGVSQNPRHKITKRGQNVTFRCDPISEHNRLYWYRQTLGQGPEFLTYFQNEAQLEKSRLLSDRFSAERPKGSFSTLEIQRTEQGDSAMYLCASSYDRANTEAFFGQGTRLTVV.

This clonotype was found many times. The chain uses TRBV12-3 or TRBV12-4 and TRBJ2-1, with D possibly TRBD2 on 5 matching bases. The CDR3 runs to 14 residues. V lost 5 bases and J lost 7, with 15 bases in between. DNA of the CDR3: TGTGCCAGCAGTGCATGGACTTCCCGAAATGAGCAGTTCTTC. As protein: CASSAWTSRNEQFF.

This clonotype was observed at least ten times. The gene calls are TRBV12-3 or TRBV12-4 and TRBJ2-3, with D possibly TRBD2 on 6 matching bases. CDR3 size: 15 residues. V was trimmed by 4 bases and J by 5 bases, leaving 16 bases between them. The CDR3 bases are TGTGCCAGCAGTTACCTCTCCGGGAGTAGAGATACGCAGTATTTT. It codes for CASSYLSGSRDTQYF.

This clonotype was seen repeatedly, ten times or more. DNA for the CDR3: TGTGCCAGCAGTTACTCGGGGGGAGGAACCGAGCAGTACTTC. It yields the protein CASSYSGGGTEQYF. The chain recombines TRBV6-2 or TRBV6-3 with TRBJ2-7; D might be TRBD2 (6 bases). Deletions cut 0 bases from V and 6 bases from J, with 12 bases between. The CDR3 is made up of 14 amino acids. The germline gives CDR1 MNHEY, CDR2 SVGEGT.

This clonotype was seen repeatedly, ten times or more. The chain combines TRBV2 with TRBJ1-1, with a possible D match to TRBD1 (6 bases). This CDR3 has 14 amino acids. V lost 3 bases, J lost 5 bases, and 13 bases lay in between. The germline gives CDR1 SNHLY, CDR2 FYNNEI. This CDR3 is CASSDSRGKTEAFF. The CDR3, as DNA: TGTGCCAGCAGTGACAGCAGGGGAAAAACTGAAGCTTTCTTT.

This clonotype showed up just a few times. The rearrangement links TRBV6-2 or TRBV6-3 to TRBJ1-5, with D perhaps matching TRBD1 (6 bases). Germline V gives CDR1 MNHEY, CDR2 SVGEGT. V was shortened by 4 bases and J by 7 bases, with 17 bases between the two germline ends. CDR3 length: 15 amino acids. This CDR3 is CASSSEDSRRQPQHF. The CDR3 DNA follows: TGTGCCAGCAGTTCAGAGGACAGTCGCCGGCAGCCCCAGCATTTT.